These 24 T cell receptor beta chains share one sample of origin, sequenced in a study of PD-L1 blockade in urothelial cancer. Measured with immunoSEQ multiplex PCR; TCRdb has only the in-frame clones, and not every one. The table has fewer than 65,000 clones, 80% to 90% seen once. Time point meaning: pretreatment peripheral blood. The sample was PBMCs, taken around atezolizumab (anti-PD-L1) treatment. These TCRs come from a man in his sixties or seventies with urothelial cancer.

This chain joins TRBV7-2 and TRBJ2-2; TRBD1 agrees at 7 bases. Per the germline V gene, CDR1 is SGHTA and CDR2 is FQGNSA. This CDR3 contains 17 residues. The junction had 5 bases not matched to a gene; V was cut back by 1 base and J by 0 bases. This chain's CDR3 is CASSLEGQAPNTGELFF. Written as DNA, the CDR3 is TGTGCCAGCAGCTTAGAAGGACAGGCGCCGAACACCGGGGAGCTGTTTTTT.

The chain recombines TRBV4-2 with TRBJ1-3; D possibly corresponds to TRBD1 (5 bases). This CDR3 is 16 amino acids long. V lost 1 base and J lost 4, with 14 bases in between. Germline values: CDR1 LGHNA, CDR2 YNFKEQ. CDR3 in amino acids: CASSQVVRELGNTIYF. CDR3 coding DNA: TGTGCCAGCAGCCAAGTAGTCAGGGAACTCGGAAACACCATATATTTT.

The genes are TRBV15 and TRBJ2-6, with TRBD1 matching 7 bases. Germline V lookup: CDR1 LNHNV, CDR2 YYDKDF (reference sequence). V lost 4 bases to trimming and J lost 2 bases; unmatched junction nucleotides: 2. The CDR3 runs 15 residues. CDR3 amino acids: CATSNRGPGANVLTF. As DNA, the CDR3 is TGTGCCACCAGCAACAGGGGTCCTGGGGCCAACGTCCTGACTTTC.

This rearrangement joins TRBV9 to TRBJ2-2; D is undetermined. This CDR3 comprises 17 residues. The V end lost 0 bases, the J end lost 0 bases, and 12 bases lay between the germline ends. Germline values: CDR1 SGDLS, CDR2 YYNGEE. The CDR3 is CASSVDFVTPNTGELFF. The CDR3 DNA is TGTGCCAGCAGCGTAGATTTCGTGACACCGAACACCGGGGAGCTGTTTTTT.

The chain combines TRBV19 with TRBJ1-5; 9 bases are a match to TRBD1. The CDR3 is 14 residues long. CDR1 is LNHDA, CDR2 SQIVND, per germline (reference sequence). The V segment lost 11 bases and the J segment 2 bases; nucleotides outside the gene matches: 7. CDR3 sequence reads: CASTGGWGNQPQHF. In DNA form, the CDR3 reads TGTGCCTCCACAGGGGGCTGGGGCAATCAGCCCCAGCATTTT. The complete variable domain, with remaining parts taken from reference TRBV19 and TRBJ1-5, reads DGGITQSPKYLFRKEGQNVTLSCEQNLNHDAMYWYRQDPGQGLRLIYYSQIVNDFQKGDIAEGYSVSREKKESFPLTVTSAQKNPTAFYLCASTGGWGNQPQHFGDGTRLSIL.

V gene TRBV19 combines with J gene TRBJ2-5; TRBD2 is a possible D gene (6 bases). V lost 3 bases, J lost 3 bases, and 17 bases lay in between. The V gene's germline CDR1 is LNHDA and CDR2 SQIVND (reference sequence). The CDR3 has 16 residues. CDR3 nucleotides: TGTGCCAGTAGTATTGTGACGGCGGGAAAGGAAGAGACCCAGTACTTC. Its translation is CASSIVTAGKEETQYF.

This clone came up a few times. The chain couples TRBV11-2 to TRBJ2-7; a weak D match, TRBD2 (6 bases). The V gene's germline CDR1 is SGHAT and CDR2 FQNNGV. This CDR3 region has 14 residues. Trimming removed 5 bases from V and 3 bases from J, with 14 bases in between. The DNA of the CDR3 is TGTGCCAGCAGCCCAAACCCGGGAGACTACGAGCAGTACTTC. Residues: CASSPNPGDYEQYF.

The chain uses TRBV2 and TRBJ2-3; D remains unclear. The CDR3 contains 16 residues. Germline CDR1 and CDR2: SNHLY and FYNNEI. V shed 4 bases and J shed 5 bases, with 19 bases lying between them. CDR3 region: CASSGVGAALGDTQYF. In nucleotides, the CDR3 is TGTGCCAGCAGTGGGGTGGGCGCCGCCCTGGGAGATACGCAGTATTTT.

This chain joins TRBV11-3 and TRBJ1-1; D remains ambiguous. The CDR3 runs to 13 residues. Between the trimmed V and J ends, which lost 5 bases and 0 bases, there was a span of 7 bases. Germline V gives CDR1 SGHNT, CDR2 YENEEA. CDR3 sequence reads: CASSLEMNTEAFF. In DNA form, the CDR3 reads TGTGCCAGCAGCCTCGAGATGAACACTGAAGCTTTCTTT.

The chain has TRBV5-1 and TRBJ2-1; 9 nucleotides line up with TRBD1. The CDR3 length is 14 residues. After removal of 7 bases from V and 2 bases from J, the junction contained 4 bases not matched to a gene. Germline-derived CDR1 and CDR2 are SGHRS and YFSETQ. The CDR3 here is CASGDRGTYNEQFF. Here the CDR3 DNA reads TGCGCCAGCGGTGACAGGGGGACCTACAATGAGCAGTTCTTC.

The chain uses TRBV7-2 and TRBJ2-1, with unresolved D. Looked up from germline, CDR1 is SGHTA and CDR2 is FQGNSA. V shed 5 bases and J shed 8 bases, with 13 bases lying between them. The CDR3 covers 13 residues. CDR3 amino acids: CASSPPGRDEQFF. CDR3 nucleotides: TGTGCCAGCAGCCCCCCCGGTAGAGATGAGCAGTTCTTC. Together with reference TRBV7-2 and TRBJ2-1, the CDR3 gives the full variable domain: GAGVSQSPSNKVTEKGKDVELRCDPISGHTALYWYRQSLGQGLEFLIYFQGNSAPDKSGLPSDRFSAERTGGSVSTLTIQRTQQEDSAVYLCASSPPGRDEQFFGPGTRLTVL.

This rearrangement joins TRBV29-1 to TRBJ2-6, with TRBD2 matching 7 bases. Germline loops: CDR1 SQVTM, CDR2 ANQGSEA. The junction had 11 bases not matched to a gene; V was cut back by 5 bases and J by 1 base. This CDR3 has 17 residues. In DNA form, the CDR3 reads TGCAGCGTTTCCGTGGGGGGGTCCCAATCTGGGGCCAACGTCCTGACTTTC. Translated: CSVSVGGSQSGANVLTF.

CDR3: CSVGEDMNTEAFF. The CDR3 DNA is TGCAGCGTTGGGGAGGATATGAACACTGAAGCTTTCTTT. The V call is TRBV29-1, the J call TRBJ1-1, with no clear D. Trimming took off 4 bases at V and 0 bases at J, with 9 bases between the two ends. This CDR3 has 13 residues. Germline V gene data show CDR1 as SQVTM and CDR2 as ANQGSEA. The full variable domain, in which reference TRBV29-1 and TRBJ1-1 provide the parts outside the CDR3, is SAVISQKPSRDICQRGTSLTIQCQVDSQVTMMFWYRQQPGQSLTLIATANQGSEATYESGFVIDKFPISRPNLTFSTLTVSNMSPEDSSIYLCSVGEDMNTEAFFGQGTRLTVV.

The chain couples TRBV7-9 to TRBJ2-3; TRBD2 might be the D (5 bases). V gave up 3 bases and J gave up 4 bases, with 11 bases separating them. Germline CDR1 is SEHNR and CDR2 is FQNEAQ (reference sequence). The CDR3 totals 14 residues. The CDR3 DNA is TGTGCCAGCAGCTTTGAGGGAGCGGCAGATACGCAGTATTTT. Protein: CASSFEGAADTQYF.

This clone came up once. This chain uses TRBV27 with TRBJ2-7, with D unclear. The CDR3 runs 13 residues. Germline CDR1 reads MNHEY; CDR2 reads SMNVEV (reference sequence). Deletions cut 5 bases from V and 3 bases from J, with 11 bases between. This CDR3 reads CASSRSGVYEQYF. CDR3 DNA: TGTGCCAGCAGTAGATCCGGTGTCTACGAGCAGTACTTC.

The chain couples TRBV6-1 to TRBJ1-2, with 7 bases lining up with TRBD1. Per the germline V gene, CDR1 is MNHNS and CDR2 is SASEGT. The CDR3 is 14 amino acids. V dropped 5 bases and J dropped 6; count of bases not matched to a gene: 9. The CDR3 is CASSSQGENDGYTF. The CDR3 region has the DNA TGTGCCAGCAGTTCCCAGGGGGAGAACGATGGCTACACCTTC.

The CDR3 region has the DNA TGTGCCAGCAGCGTAGGGACAGGGCTAGGCCAGCCCCAGCATTTT. This gives the protein CASSVGTGLGQPQHF. V usage is TRBV9 and J usage is TRBJ1-5, with 8 bases lining up with TRBD1. The CDR3 contains 15 residues. Germline V lookup: CDR1 SGDLS, CDR2 YYNGEE. Unmatched junction bases numbered 6, after V lost 0 bases and J lost 7 bases.

This chain uses TRBV6-5 with TRBJ2-1, with TRBD2 matching 9 bases. The CDR3 sequence is 13 residues long. V shed 9 bases and J 7 bases; nucleotides not matched to a gene: 7. Looked up from germline, CDR1 is MNHEY and CDR2 is SVGAGI. In nucleotides, the CDR3 is TGTGCCAGTAAGCGGGAGGTCCGGAATGAGCAGTTCTTC. Protein product: CASKREVRNEQFF.

The chain couples TRBV4-2 to TRBJ1-2; 10 bases are a match to TRBD1. Trimming took 2 bases from V and 4 from J; bases not matched to a gene: 10. CDR1 and CDR2 from the germline V gene are LGHNA and YNFKEQ. The CDR3 loop spans 17 amino acids. The CDR3 region is CASSQRQGAAFGYGYTF. DNA of the CDR3: TGTGCCAGCAGCCAACGACAGGGGGCGGCCTTTGGCTATGGCTACACCTTC.

This chain joins TRBV7-9 and TRBJ2-1; 13 bases match TRBD2. CDR3 size: 14 residues. The junction had 6 bases not matched to a gene; V was cut back by 7 bases and J by 9 bases. The germline V gene encodes CDR1 SEHNR and CDR2 FQNEAQ (reference sequence). For the CDR3, the DNA is TGTGCCAGCATACTAGCGGGAGGGCCCGGTGAGCAGTTCTTC. Translated: CASILAGGPGEQFF.

V usage is TRBV5-5 and J usage is TRBJ2-7; D perhaps matches TRBD1 (6 bases). This CDR3 spans 14 amino acids. V was shortened by 3 bases and J by 2 bases, with 12 bases between the two germline ends. CDR1 SGHKS and CDR2 YYEKEE come from the germline V gene (reference sequence). The CDR3 sequence is CASSSDGQPYEQYF. The CDR3 nucleotides read TGTGCCAGCAGCTCGGACGGACAGCCCTACGAGCAGTACTTC. Using reference TRBV5-5 and TRBJ2-7 for the parts outside the CDR3, the full variable domain is DAGVTQSPTHLIKTRGQQVTLRCSPISGHKSVSWYQQVLGQGPQFIFQYYEKEERGRGNFPDRFSARQFPNYSSELNVNALLLGDSALYLCASSSDGQPYEQYFGPGTRLTVT.

CDR3 amino acids: CSVEERRGETQYF. The CDR3 DNA sequence: TGCAGCGTTGAAGAGAGGCGGGGGGAGACCCAGTACTTC. The gene calls are TRBV29-1 and TRBJ2-5; 7 nucleotides match TRBD2. CDR1 and CDR2 (germline): SQVTM, ANQGSEA. The CDR3 totals 13 residues. J was trimmed by 5 bases and V by 0 bases; bases with no gene match: 3.

The chain uses TRBV5-1 and TRBJ2-2, with D tentatively TRBD2 (5 bases). Germline V gene lookup returns CDR1 SGHRS and CDR2 YFSETQ. V lost 0 bases and J 0 bases, leaving 9 bases between the germline ends. This CDR3 is 16 amino acids long. The CDR3: CASSLVPAANTGELFF. CDR3 nucleotide sequence: TGCGCCAGCAGCTTGGTTCCAGCGGCGAACACCGGGGAGCTGTTTTTT.

The chain recombines TRBV7-3 with TRBJ2-1; perhaps TRBD2 as D (6 bases). V was cut by 5 bases and J by 6 bases, with 17 bases left in between. CDR1 and CDR2 from the germline V gene are SGHTA and FQGTGA. The CDR3 covers 15 residues. The CDR3: CASSTSSSDSNEQFF. The CDR3 coding sequence is TGTGCCAGCAGCACGTCGTCTAGCGACTCCAATGAGCAGTTCTTC.